The rows below give T cell receptor beta chains drawn from one sample of a study of spatial heterogeneity in lung cancer. A single record per CDR3 protein comes from TCRdb applying MiXCR to the 5' RACE reads. This sample has about 36,000 distinct CDR3 sequences; roughly 8% occur once, and the top ten carry about a tenth. Sequencing was performed on PBMCs, taken at follow-up. These receptors were collected from a male donor with early-stage non-small cell lung cancer. CDR3s include the opening cysteine and the closing phenylalanine or tryptophan. Each record gives: V gene, J gene, D gene, clone size, CDR3 length, CDR3 protein, CDR3 DNA. The D gene is left open where the match is weak. The size field is filled for only some rows; it gives once, few, many or a size class.

TRBV27	TRBJ1-2	-	many	13	CASSWDVNYGYTF	TGTGCCAGCAGTTGGGACGTTAACTATGGCTACACCTTC
TRBV5-1	TRBJ2-2	-	many	14	CASSLKGSTGELFF	TGCGCCAGCAGCTTGAAAGGATCAACCGGGGAGCTGTTTTTT
TRBV29-1	TRBJ2-2	TRBD2	-	14	CSVSRGGNTGELFF	TGCAGCGTTTCCCGCGGGGGGAACACCGGGGAGCTGTTTTTT
TRBV4-1	TRBJ2-1	-	many	13	CASSQDAGNEQFF	TGCGCCAGCAGCCAAGATGCAGGTAATGAGCAGTTCTTC
TRBV9	TRBJ2-2	-	-	13	CASTTHNTGELFF	TGTGCCAGCACCACGCACAACACCGGGGAGCTGTTTTTT
TRBV11-2	TRBJ2-2	TRBD1	many	17	CASSSTSDRGLTGELFF	TGTGCCAGCAGCTCCACGTCGGACAGGGGGTTGACCGGGGAGCTGTTTTTT
TRBV2	TRBJ1-1	-	many	12	CASSVSNTEAFF	TGTGCCAGCAGCGTTAGTAACACTGAAGCTTTCTTT
TRBV10-3	TRBJ2-1	-	many	15	CAISAPTSTDNEQFF	TGTGCCATCAGTGCCCCGACGTCCACCGACAATGAGCAGTTCTTC
TRBV5-4	TRBJ2-1	TRBD2	-	18	CASSSGTSGGLSYNEQFF	TGTGCCAGCAGTTCCGGGACTAGCGGGGGCCTTTCCTACAATGAGCAGTTCTTC
TRBV20-1	TRBJ2-7	TRBD1	many	17	CSARDSNRDSISYEQYF	TGCAGTGCTAGAGATTCGAATCGGGACAGCATTTCCTACGAGCAGTACTTC
TRBV7-6	TRBJ1-4	-	few	15	CASSLEGGFREKLFF	TGTGCCAGCAGCTTAGAGGGAGGGTTCCGGGAAAAACTGTTTTTT
TRBV20-1	TRBJ2-3	TRBD1	many	13	CSARTGAVDTQYF	TGCAGTGCAAGGACAGGGGCGGTAGATACGCAGTATTTT
TRBV18	TRBJ2-4	TRBD1	many	18	CASSPPGTGVRGENIQYF	TGTGCCAGCTCACCACCTGGGACAGGGGTGCGCGGGGAAAACATTCAGTACTTC
TRBV21-1	TRBJ1-5	-	many	16	CASSKEKGLINQPQHF	TGTGCCAGCAGCAAAGAGAAGGGATTGATCAATCAGCCCCAGCATTTT
TRBV11-2	TRBJ2-5	TRBD2	many	15	CASSLRRGGMETQYF	TGTGCCAGCAGCTTAAGGCGGGGGGGCATGGAGACCCAGTACTTC
TRBV7-6	TRBJ2-7	TRBD1	many	15	CASSLDRGSSYEQYF	TGTGCCAGCAGCTTAGACAGGGGAAGTTCCTACGAGCAGTACTTC
TRBV13	TRBJ2-3	TRBD2	many	17	CASSLRTSGGAQDTQYF	TGTGCCAGCAGCTTGCGGACTAGCGGGGGGGCCCAGGATACGCAGTATTTT
TRBV6-5	TRBJ2-3	-	many	15	CASSQTWMPTDTQYF	TGTGCCAGCAGCCAAACGTGGATGCCCACAGATACGCAGTATTTT
TRBV2	TRBJ2-1	-	many	16	CASSETYGTLYNEQFF	TGTGCCAGCAGTGAAACCTACGGGACCTTGTACAATGAGCAGTTCTTC
TRBV5-1	TRBJ2-5	-	many	12	CASRNSKETQYF	TGCGCCAGCAGAAACAGCAAAGAGACCCAGTACTTC
TRBV29-1	TRBJ1-1	TRBD1	-	11	CSVVGTGEAFF	TGCAGCGTCGTCGGGACAGGAGAAGCTTTCTTT
TRBV12-3/TRBV12-4	TRBJ1-1	-	many	14	CASSPFPTGFEAFF	TGTGCCAGCAGCCCCTTCCCGACAGGTTTTGAAGCTTTCTTT
TRBV6-1	TRBJ1-3	-	many	15	CASSGTTGTGNTIYF	TGTGCCAGCAGTGGGACGACAGGAACCGGAAACACCATATATTTT
TRBV5-1	TRBJ2-3	TRBD1	-	14	CASSLAQGADTQYF	TGCGCCAGCAGCTTGGCACAGGGGGCGGATACGCAGTATTTT
TRBV12-3/TRBV12-4	TRBJ2-3	TRBD2	-	13	CASKLAGGDTQYF	TGTGCCAGCAAGCTAGCGGGGGGGGATACGCAGTATTTT
TRBV7-3	TRBJ2-5	-	many	14	CASSLDQNQETQYF	TGTGCCAGCAGCTTAGACCAGAACCAAGAGACCCAGTACTTC
TRBV19	TRBJ1-2	-	many	16	CASIPHTGTDIYGYTF	TGTGCCAGCATCCCCCACACTGGGACGGATATCTATGGCTACACCTTC
TRBV7-9	TRBJ2-3	-	many	15	CASSPPRGVGDTQYF	TGTGCCAGCAGCCCGCCACGCGGGGTTGGAGATACGCAGTATTTT
TRBV5-1	TRBJ1-3	-	many	18	CASSLGMGLGLSGNTIYF	TGCGCCAGCAGCTTGGGTATGGGGTTGGGCCTCTCTGGAAACACCATATATTTT
TRBV29-1	TRBJ1-2	TRBD1	many	12	CSVGQGAQGYTF	TGCAGCGTCGGACAGGGGGCGCAAGGCTACACCTTC
TRBV7-9	TRBJ1-1	TRBD1	many	16	CASASGQGISGTEAFF	TGTGCCAGCGCGTCCGGACAGGGGATTTCGGGCACTGAAGCTTTCTTT
TRBV11-1	TRBJ2-1	-	few	12	CASSPLTQEQFF	TGTGCCAGCAGTCCCCTGACCCAGGAGCAGTTCTTC
TRBV20-1	TRBJ1-1	-	many	16	CSAIAPGGAVNTEAFF	TGCAGTGCTATAGCCCCTGGGGGAGCCGTTAACACTGAAGCTTTCTTT
TRBV12-3/TRBV12-4	TRBJ2-5	-	few	13	CASIGVNSETQYF	TGTGCCAGCATTGGCGTGAATTCAGAGACCCAGTACTTC
TRBV12-3/TRBV12-4	TRBJ1-5	TRBD1	few	14	CASRQGTVNQPQHF	TGTGCCAGCAGGCAGGGGACAGTCAATCAGCCCCAGCATTTT
TRBV12-3/TRBV12-4	TRBJ1-1	-	many	13	CASSFRKGTEAFF	TGTGCCAGCAGTTTTCGTAAGGGCACTGAAGCTTTCTTT
TRBV27	TRBJ1-3	-	many	15	CASSSRTGSGNTIYF	TGTGCCAGCAGTTCGCGGACGGGCTCTGGAAACACCATATATTTT
TRBV12-3/TRBV12-4	TRBJ2-5	-	many	14	CASSRTSAGETQYF	TGTGCCAGCAGTCGGACCTCAGCAGGCGAGACCCAGTACTTC
TRBV18	TRBJ2-2	TRBD1	many	16	CASSPPGQGNTGELFF	TGTGCCAGCTCACCACCGGGACAGGGAAACACCGGGGAGCTGTTTTTT
TRBV12-3/TRBV12-4	TRBJ1-2	-	medium-sized	15	CASSSPGGLVYGYTF	TGTGCCAGCAGCTCCCCCGGGGGCCTCGTCTATGGCTACACCTTC
TRBV5-1	TRBJ2-1	-	few	15	CASSPGGGTYNEQFF	TGCGCCAGCAGCCCAGGGGGGGGTACCTACAATGAGCAGTTCTTC
TRBV11-1	TRBJ2-5	-	-	12	CASSVDRETQYF	TGTGCCAGCAGCGTGGATAGAGAGACCCAGTACTTC
TRBV7-9	TRBJ1-3	-	many	13	CASSLFSGNTIYF	TGTGCCAGCAGCCTCTTCTCTGGAAACACCATATATTTT
TRBV6-5	TRBJ2-3	-	many	13	CASSRDLTDTQYF	TGTGCCAGCAGTAGGGACTTGACAGATACGCAGTATTTT
TRBV18	TRBJ2-4	TRBD2	many	17	CASSPGGKYDAKNIQYF	TGTGCCAGCTCACCGGGGGGGAAATATGACGCCAAAAACATTCAGTACTTC
TRBV29-1	TRBJ2-2	-	many	15	CSVFLGTPNTGELFF	TGCAGTGTCTTCTTAGGGACACCGAACACCGGGGAGCTGTTTTTT
TRBV5-1	TRBJ2-7	TRBD1	-	15	CASSLPGTGGYEQYF	TGCGCCAGCAGCTTGCCCGGGACAGGCGGTTACGAGCAGTACTTC
TRBV7-9	TRBJ1-2	-	few	14	CASSPSGLLYGYTF	TGTGCCAGCAGCCCGTCGGGACTCCTTTATGGCTACACCTTC